Described below is a single T cell receptor beta chain sequence and its context. Its antigen is undetermined. The entry originates in a study of CD8 T cell repertoires and HIV-1 epitope variants. Study-wide context: Separate wells received one of Twenty-five Gag or Nef variant peptides. Study results and caveats: Of some ten antigen-specific beta clonotypes, about six appeared to cross-react with escape variants.

The protocol was immunoSEQ multiplex PCR, while the TCRdb copy is restricted to in-frame clones and leaves out a portion. This sample carries a few thousand clones, roughly three fifths of them seen once, and the ten largest clones take about 41%. The CDR3 runs to 15 residues. V lost 4 bases, J lost 1 base, and 13 bases lay in between. Germline CDR1 and CDR2: LGHNA and YSLEER. What was sequenced was cultured CD8+ T cells derived from PBMCs. The rearrangement uses TRBV4-3 and TRBJ2-5; TRBD2 might be the D (6 bases). The TCR originated in a male donor with HIV. This chain's CDR3 is CASSPSGEIQETQYF. The CDR3 bases are TGCGCCAGCAGCCCGTCGGGGGAGATCCAAGAGACCCAGTACTTC.